Only a few counts were recorded for the clone carrying this T cell receptor (beta chain). As originally analysed: Amplification with reference gene primers provided the estimates of nucleated cell counts. Clones were read by immunoSEQ multiplex PCR, and TCRdb kept only the in-frame ones, dropping some. The DNA gave D and trimming, while V, J and clone size come from that table. This table has around 150,000 clones, roughly 84% appearing once. These data come from a study of blood T cell repertoires in COVID-19. Overall study: Acute-phase and convalescent COVID-19 samples originated in the United States, Italy and Spain.

Sequences were obtained from peripheral blood. The clonotype was recovered from a man aged 40-49 years with acute or convalescent COVID-19.

The CDR3 here is CASSFGQGGTNEKLFF. CDR3 bases: TGTGCCAGCAGCTTCGGACAGGGAGGAACTAATGAAAAACTGTTTTTT. This sequence joins TRBV7-9 and TRBJ1-4; 8 bases match TRBD1. This CDR3 is built from 16 residues. V lost 3 bases, J lost 1 base, and 4 bases stayed unmatched. From germline, CDR1 is SEHNR and CDR2 FQNEAQ (reference sequence). The full variable domain, rest sourced from reference TRBV7-9 and TRBJ1-4, is DTGVSQNPRHKITKRGQNVTFRCDPISEHNRLYWYRQTLGQGPEFLTYFQNEAQLEKSRLLSDRFSAERPKGSFSTLEIQRTEQGDSAMYLCASSFGQGGTNEKLFFGSGTQLSVL.